Sequencing of this T cell receptor beta chain was carried out in a study of CD8 T cells in Susac syndrome. Study-level information: Patients with Susac syndrome, at blood draw, were therapy-naive, on corticosteroids, or on intravenous immunoglobulin alone.

V gave up 6 bases and J gave up 3 bases; unmatched junction bases: 9. The V gene's germline CDR1 is LNHDA and CDR2 SQIVND (reference sequence). The CDR3 spans 15 residues. An input of about 0.5 to 1 ug of RNA was subjected to reverse transcription using random hexamers. Multiplex PCR with immunoSEQ amplified the TCR beta CDR3 across 54 Vbeta and 13 Jbeta. TCRdb independently ran MiXCR on the immunoSEQ multiplex PCR reads; one entry per CDR3 protein. This sample yields about 180,000 distinct CDR3 sequences, of which around 94% are seen a single time; around 0.1% belongs to the top ten. On this clonotype itself: The antigen is not known.

Study-wide points: It was acknowledged in the study that its TCR sequencing and HLA analysis involved a relatively small number of individuals.

The chain uses TRBV19 and TRBJ2-7; 9 nucleotides line up with TRBD1. This TCR was sampled from a human donor with Susac syndrome. Source material: CD4+ T cells from PBMCs. CDR3 DNA sequence: TGTGCCAGTAGCCCCGGGACAGGGAATGACTACGAGCAGTACTTC. Translation gives CASSPGTGNDYEQYF.